This T cell receptor (beta chain) was identified in a study of T cell responses to AZD1222 COVID-19 vaccine. CDR3 size: 13 residues. V was cut by 0 bases and J by 5 bases, with 6 bases left in between. In germline, CDR1 is SGHAT, CDR2 FQNNGV. Study-wide points: Just 5 to 7 AZD1222 recipients were seropositive at baseline.

This clone was observed once. What it binds is not known. Repertoires were generated with immunoSEQ multiplex PCR, while TCRdb's copy carries only in-frame clones and drops some. In the table there are around 97,000 clones, 91% of which are singletons. Sequencing used peripheral blood, obtained on day 0 of AZD1222 vaccination. The chain combines TRBV11-2 with TRBJ2-3; D unclear. This TCR derives from an adult in good health. The DNA for the CDR3 is TGTGCCAGCAGCTTAGATGCCTTAGATACGCAGTATTTT. This translates into CASSLDALDTQYF.